Below are 7 T cell receptor beta chains sequenced from a single sample in a study of CD8 T cells in ankylosing spondylitis. Via MiXCR, TCRdb re-called the 5' RACE reads, giving one row per CDR3 protein. Of 300,000 to 350,000 distinct CDR3 sequences listed, roughly 20% are singletons. Sequenced sample: blood, either unsorted or a sorted T cell fraction (not recorded which). Source of these receptors: a female donor with ankylosing spondylitis or in good health (not recorded which).

The V and J genes are TRBV27 and TRBJ1-5; weak D call: TRBD1 (5 bases). This CDR3 is 16 amino acids long. CDR1 is MNHEY and CDR2 is SMNVEV in the germline V gene (reference sequence). Trimming left V 1 base short and J 2 bases short, with 12 bases between. The CDR3 region has the DNA TGTGCCAGCAGTTTATGGGGGGGGGTAGGCAATCAGCCCCAGCATTTT. Translation: CASSLWGGVGNQPQHF.

The chain has TRBV25-1 and TRBJ2-7; 12 bases agree with TRBD2. Germline V CDR1 and CDR2: MGHDK, SYGVNS. The J segment lost 5 bases and the V segment lost 3 bases, leaving 11 bases of the junction unmatched. This CDR3 region has 17 residues. CDR3 sequence reads: CASSDVRTSGTGHEQYF. In DNA, the CDR3 is TGTGCCAGCAGTGACGTTAGGACTAGCGGGACGGGTCACGAGCAGTACTTC.

The chain couples TRBV30 to TRBJ2-7; 8 nucleotides align to TRBD1. V lost 6 bases, J lost 3 bases, and 13 bases stayed unmatched. The CDR3 totals 15 residues. The germline gives CDR1 GTSNPN, CDR2 SVGIG (reference sequence). The CDR3 protein is CACLGAQGDCYEQYF. The CDR3 region has the DNA TGTGCCTGTCTGGGGGCACAGGGGGATTGCTACGAGCAGTACTTC.

This clonotype occurred many times. This chain joins TRBV20-1 and TRBJ2-4; 9 nucleotides line up with TRBD1. The germline gives CDR1 DFQATT, CDR2 SNEGSKA (reference sequence). The CDR3 loop spans 15 amino acids. Losses at the gene ends were 6 bases for V and 2 bases for J; bases not matched to a gene: 8. DNA for the CDR3: TGCAGTGCCTTCACAGGGGGCGCGTCCAAAAACATTCAGTACTTC. Its protein is CSAFTGGASKNIQYF.

This clonotype came up many times. The chain couples TRBV7-2 to TRBJ2-3; no clear D. The germline gives CDR1 SGHTA, CDR2 FQGNSA. The CDR3 covers 11 residues. The germline V and J ends were trimmed by 5 bases and 9 bases, with 9 bases remaining between them. CDR3 sequence reads: CASSLLGTQYF. CDR3 bases: TGTGCCAGCAGCCTATTAGGGACGCAGTATTTT.

This clonotype was seen only a few times. The chain couples TRBV12-3 or TRBV12-4 to TRBJ2-1, with D perhaps TRBD1 or TRBD2 (6 bases each). This CDR3 region has 13 residues. V dropped 9 bases and J dropped 10 bases, with 19 bases sitting between them. The CDR3 here is CASTPTPGGEQFF. The CDR3 DNA sequence: TGTGCCAGTACCCCCACCCCCGGGGGCGAGCAGTTCTTC.

This clonotype occurred a few times. This sequence joins TRBV6-5 and TRBJ1-1; the D gene is possibly TRBD1 (5 bases). There are 15 residues in the CDR3. V lost 1 base and J 4 bases, leaving 13 bases between the germline ends. Germline lookup yields CDR1 MNHEY and CDR2 SVGAGI. CDR3 residues: CASSYFGAGGTEAFF. Here the CDR3 DNA reads TGTGCCAGCAGTTACTTTGGGGCAGGCGGCACTGAAGCTTTCTTT.